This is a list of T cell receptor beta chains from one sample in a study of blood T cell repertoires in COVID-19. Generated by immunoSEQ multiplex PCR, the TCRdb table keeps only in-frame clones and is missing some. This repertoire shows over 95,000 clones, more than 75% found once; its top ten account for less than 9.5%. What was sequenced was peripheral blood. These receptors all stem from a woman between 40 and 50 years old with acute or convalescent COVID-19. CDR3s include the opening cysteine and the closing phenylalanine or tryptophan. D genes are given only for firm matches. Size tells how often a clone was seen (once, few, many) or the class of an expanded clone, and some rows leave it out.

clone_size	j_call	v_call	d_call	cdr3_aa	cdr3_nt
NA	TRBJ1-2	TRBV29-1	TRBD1	CSVGTGVDYGYTF	TGCAGCGTTGGGACAGGGGTGGACTATGGCTACACCTTC
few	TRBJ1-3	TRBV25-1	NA	CASIAGNTIYF	TGTGCCAGCATAGCTGGAAACACCATATATTTT
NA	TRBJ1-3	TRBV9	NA	CASSPRAGGNTIYF	TGTGCCAGCAGCCCTCGGGCAGGAGGGAACACCATATATTTT
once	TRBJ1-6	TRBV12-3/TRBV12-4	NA	CASSQGTSPILHF	TGTGCCAGCAGTCAGGGTACCTCCCCCATCCTCCACTTT
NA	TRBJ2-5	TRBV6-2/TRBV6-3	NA	CASSYGLPASAGQETQYF	TGTGCCAGCAGTTACGGACTGCCAGCTTCCGCCGGCCAAGAGACCCAGTACTTC
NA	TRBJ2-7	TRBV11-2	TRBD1	CASSFTGGTEQYF	TGTGCCAGCAGCTTTACAGGGGGGACCGAGCAGTACTTC
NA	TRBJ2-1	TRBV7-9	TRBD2	CASSRGAGGPDNEQFF	TGTGCCAGCAGCCGCGGTGCGGGGGGGCCGGACAATGAGCAGTTCTTC
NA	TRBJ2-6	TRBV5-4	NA	CASRLQAGGANVLTF	TGTGCCAGCAGGCTTCAGGCTGGCGGGGCCAACGTCCTGACTTTC
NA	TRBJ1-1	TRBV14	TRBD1	CASSQVLISGGRTEAFF	TGTGCCAGCAGCCAGGTACTTATATCAGGGGGTCGTACTGAAGCTTTCTTT
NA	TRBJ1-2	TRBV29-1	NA	CSARTISRYTF	TGCAGCGCTAGGACAATTTCACGCTACACCTTC
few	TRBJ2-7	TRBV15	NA	CATSGVGGVGYEQYF	TGTGCCACCAGCGGGGTCGGAGGTGTAGGCTACGAGCAGTACTTC
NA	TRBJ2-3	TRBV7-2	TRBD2	CASSLPKRGGLNTQYF	TGTGCCAGCAGCTTACCCAAGCGGGGGGGCCTAAATACGCAGTATTTT
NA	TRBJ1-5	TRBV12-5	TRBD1	CASGLGQGDQPQHF	TGTGCTAGTGGCCTGGGACAGGGTGACCAGCCCCAGCATTTT
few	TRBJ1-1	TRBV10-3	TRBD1	CAISEYRQGALGAEAFF	TGTGCCATCAGTGAGTACCGACAGGGGGCGCTCGGGGCTGAAGCTTTCTTT
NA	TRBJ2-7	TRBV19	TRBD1	CASSFDRGQNYEQYF	TGTGCCAGTAGTTTTGACAGGGGACAGAACTACGAGCAGTACTTC
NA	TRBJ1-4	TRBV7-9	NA	CASRPGTSGEKLFF	TGTGCCAGCAGACCCGGGACAAGTGGGGAAAAACTGTTTTTT
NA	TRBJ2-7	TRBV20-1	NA	CSASQGPYEQYF	TGCAGTGCTAGTCAGGGTCCCTACGAGCAGTACTTC
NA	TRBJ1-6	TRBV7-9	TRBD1	CASSSYGTGVNSPLHF	TGTGCCAGCAGCTCCTACGGGACAGGGGTTAATTCACCCCTCCACTTT
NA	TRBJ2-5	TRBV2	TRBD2	CASLEVRLAGGEYF	TGTGCCAGCCTGGAGGTTCGACTAGCGGGGGGGGAGTACTTC
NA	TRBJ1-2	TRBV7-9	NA	CASSSTDYGYTF	TGTGCCAGCAGCTCGACAGACTATGGCTACACCTTC
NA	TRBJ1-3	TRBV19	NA	CASSIIAVGNTIYF	TGTGCCAGTAGTATTATCGCGGTCGGGAACACCATATATTTT
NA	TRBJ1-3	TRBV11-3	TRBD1	CASSYGQGSSGNTIYF	TGTGCCAGCAGCTATGGACAGGGATCCTCTGGAAACACCATATATTTT
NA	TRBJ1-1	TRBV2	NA	CASSEGGGDTEAFF	TGTGCCAGCAGTGAAGGGGGCGGGGACACTGAAGCTTTCTTT
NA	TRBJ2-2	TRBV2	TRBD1	CASRGQGHTGELFF	TGTGCCAGCAGGGGACAGGGTCACACCGGGGAGCTGTTTTTT
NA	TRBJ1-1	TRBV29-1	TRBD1	CSVQGQGGTEAFF	TGCAGCGTGCAAGGACAGGGTGGGACTGAAGCTTTCTTT
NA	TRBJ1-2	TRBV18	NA	CASSPPLIRKYTF	TGTGCCAGCTCACCACCCTTAATCAGGAAATACACCTTC
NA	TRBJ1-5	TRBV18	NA	CASSPFLGRPQHF	TGTGCCAGCTCACCCTTTCTGGGGAGGCCCCAGCATTTT
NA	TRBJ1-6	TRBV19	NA	CASTRDFPYNSPLHF	TGTGCCAGTACTCGGGACTTTCCCTATAATTCACCCCTCCACTTT
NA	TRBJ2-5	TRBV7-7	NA	CASSSPGGETQYF	TGTGCCAGCAGCTCGCCCGGGGGAGAGACCCAGTACTTC
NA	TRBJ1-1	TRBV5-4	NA	CASSLAPGLNTEAFF	TGTGCCAGCAGCTTGGCCCCGGGATTGAACACTGAAGCTTTCTTT
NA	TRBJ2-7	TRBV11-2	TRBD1	CASGQGSPYEQYF	TGTGCCAGCGGACAGGGGTCCCCCTACGAGCAGTACTTC
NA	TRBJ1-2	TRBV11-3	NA	CASSLDSGRPNYGYTF	TGTGCCAGCAGCTTAGATAGTGGCAGGCCTAACTATGGCTACACCTTC
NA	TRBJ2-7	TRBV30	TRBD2	CALGIPSRGGASYEQYF	TGTGCGTTGGGCATACCGAGCCGCGGGGGGGCATCTTATGAGCAGTACTTC
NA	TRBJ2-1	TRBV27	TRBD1	CASKAGGKPYNEQFF	TGTGCCAGCAAGGCAGGGGGCAAACCCTACAATGAGCAGTTCTTC
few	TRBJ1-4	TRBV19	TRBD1	CASRHGGTGNEKLFF	TGTGCCAGCAGGCACGGCGGGACAGGGAACGAAAAACTGTTTTTT
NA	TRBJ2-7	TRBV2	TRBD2	CASRESGGMSSYEQYF	TGTGCCAGCAGAGAAAGCGGGGGGATGAGCTCCTACGAGCAGTACTTC